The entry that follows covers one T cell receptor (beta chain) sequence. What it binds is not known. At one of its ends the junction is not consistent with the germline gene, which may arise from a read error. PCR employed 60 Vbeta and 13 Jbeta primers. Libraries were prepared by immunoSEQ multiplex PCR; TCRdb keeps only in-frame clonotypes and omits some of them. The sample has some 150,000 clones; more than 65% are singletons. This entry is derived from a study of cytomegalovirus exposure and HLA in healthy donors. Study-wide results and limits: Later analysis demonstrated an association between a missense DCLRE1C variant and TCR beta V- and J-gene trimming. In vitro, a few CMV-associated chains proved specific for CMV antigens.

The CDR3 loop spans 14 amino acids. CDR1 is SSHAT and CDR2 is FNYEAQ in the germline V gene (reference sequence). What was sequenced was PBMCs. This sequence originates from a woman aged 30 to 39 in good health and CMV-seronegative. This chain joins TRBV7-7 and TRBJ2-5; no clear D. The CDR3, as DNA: TGTGCTAGCAGCTTAGCAACCAGACTAGAGACCCAGTACTTC. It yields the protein CASSLATRLETQYF.